These T cell receptor beta chains were read from a single sample in a study of OX40 agonist ivuxolimab in advanced cancers. The assay was immunoSEQ multiplex PCR, and TCRdb's table has in-frame clones only and misses some. The sample contains around 70,000 clones, 84% of which appear only once. This specimen was CD4+ or CD8+ T cells sorted from blood, taken in a trial of the OX40 agonist ivuxolimab. These receptors were collected from an adult with an advanced solid tumor such as melanoma, head and neck, liver or kidney cancer. Both conserved end residues are part of each CDR3. D genes are given only for firm matches. Clone size appears in some rows only: once, few, many, or a class for an expanded clone.

v_gene	abundance	d_gene	j_gene	CDR3aa	CDR3nt
TRBV11-2	-	-	TRBJ1-4	CASSLNTGREKLFF	TGTGCCAGCAGCTTGAACACGGGCAGGGAAAAACTGTTTTTT
TRBV7-2	-	TRBD2	TRBJ2-3	CASSLTGGPDTQYF	TGTGCCAGCAGCTTAACGGGGGGGCCAGATACGCAGTATTTT
TRBV7-9	-	-	TRBJ2-7	CASSRGPGYEQYF	TGTGCCAGCAGCCGAGGGCCAGGGTACGAGCAGTACTTC
TRBV19	-	-	TRBJ2-7	CASSAYSYEQYF	TGTGCCAGTAGTGCCTATTCCTACGAGCAGTACTTC
TRBV18	-	TRBD1	TRBJ2-7	CASSLTGFNSEQYF	TGTGCCAGCTCACTGACAGGGTTTAATTCCGAGCAGTACTTC
TRBV6-5	-	-	TRBJ2-7	CASRLSGAGDEQYF	TGTGCCAGCAGACTATCGGGGGCTGGAGACGAGCAGTACTTC
TRBV11-3	-	-	TRBJ2-2	CASSLQPTGELFF	TGTGCCAGCAGCCTTCAGCCCACCGGGGAGCTGTTTTTT
TRBV18	-	-	TRBJ1-5	CASSPPGPNQPQHF	TGTGCCAGCTCACCTCCGGGCCCCAATCAGCCCCAGCATTTT
TRBV5-6	-	-	TRBJ1-5	CASSQLTRGRAQPQHF	TGTGCCAGCAGCCAGTTGACCCGGGGGCGAGCTCAGCCCCAGCATTTT
TRBV7-9	-	-	TRBJ2-4	CASSITEGGNIQYF	TGTGCCAGCAGCATCACCGAGGGCGGAAACATTCAGTACTTC
TRBV10-2	few	TRBD1	TRBJ2-7	CASSDRQGAGEQYF	TGCGCCAGCAGTGACCGACAGGGGGCGGGAGAGCAGTACTTC
TRBV6-6	-	TRBD1	TRBJ2-3	CASNRQGNTDTQYF	TGTGCCAGTAATCGACAGGGGAACACAGATACGCAGTATTTT
TRBV5-1	-	-	TRBJ2-5	CASSLDPSGQGRETQYF	TGCGCCAGCAGCTTGGACCCGAGCGGGCAGGGTCGAGAGACCCAGTACTTC
TRBV5-1	-	-	TRBJ1-2	CASSPDRANYGYTF	TGCGCCAGCAGCCCTGACAGAGCTAACTATGGCTACACCTTC
TRBV18	few	TRBD1	TRBJ2-2	CASSNRTGGRTAGELFF	TGTGCCAGCTCAAACCGGACAGGGGGCCGCACCGCCGGGGAGCTGTTTTTT
TRBV7-2	-	-	TRBJ1-3	CASSLTVLIREGNTIYF	TGTGCCAGCAGCTTAACAGTCCTGATTCGTGAAGGAAACACCATATATTTT
TRBV5-1	-	-	TRBJ2-5	CASSARGQQETQYF	TGCGCCAGCAGTGCCCGTGGACAGCAAGAGACCCAGTACTTC
TRBV10-3	-	-	TRBJ1-1	CAISEGSPAGNTEAFF	TGTGCCATCAGTGAGGGCAGCCCGGCCGGCAACACTGAAGCTTTCTTT
TRBV5-1	-	-	TRBJ2-3	CASSFFPRGQSTDTQYF	TGCGCCAGCAGCTTTTTTCCCAGGGGACAAAGCACAGATACGCAGTATTTT
TRBV11-2	-	-	TRBJ1-6	CASSFQWGSPLHF	TGTGCCAGCAGCTTCCAGTGGGGTTCACCCCTCCACTTT
TRBV7-9	-	-	TRBJ2-2	CASSQVFSNTGELFF	TGCGCCAGCAGCCAAGTTTTCAGTAACACCGGGGAGCTGTTTTTT
TRBV5-1	-	TRBD1	TRBJ1-4	CASSVQGAGEKLFF	TGCGCCAGCAGCGTACAGGGGGCCGGTGAAAAACTGTTTTTT
TRBV9	-	-	TRBJ1-2	CASSVVPDSPRYGYTF	TGTGCCAGCAGCGTAGTACCGGACAGTCCGCGTTATGGCTACACCTTC
TRBV29-1	-	-	TRBJ1-4	CSVEEEEKLFF	TGCAGCGTTGAAGAAGAAGAAAAACTGTTTTTT
TRBV5-1	-	TRBD2	TRBJ2-3	CASSGGLAGADTQYF	TGCGCCAGCAGCGGGGGACTAGCCGGTGCAGATACGCAGTATTTT
TRBV11-3	-	-	TRBJ2-3	CASSSRQADTQYF	TGTGCCAGCAGCTCCCGACAGGCGGATACGCAGTATTTT
TRBV18	once	-	TRBJ2-2	CASSPQGRGTGELFF	TGTGCCAGCTCACCACAGGGACGGGGCACCGGGGAGCTGTTTTTT
TRBV9	-	-	TRBJ2-1	CASSVSGHGSYNEQFF	TGTGCCAGCAGCGTATCAGGGCATGGGTCCTACAATGAGCAGTTCTTC
TRBV5-6	-	-	TRBJ2-2	CASRGFATGELFF	TGTGCCAGCAGGGGGTTCGCCACCGGGGAGCTGTTTTTT
TRBV5-1	-	-	TRBJ1-1	CASTLGATSTEAFF	TGCGCCAGCACCCTGGGTGCGACTAGCACTGAAGCTTTCTTT
TRBV5-1	-	-	TRBJ2-5	CASSTYREGETQYF	TGCGCCAGCAGCACCTACAGGGAGGGAGAGACCCAGTACTTC
TRBV2	-	TRBD1	TRBJ1-1	CASSALGQGTEAFF	TGTGCCAGCAGCGCTTTGGGACAGGGTACTGAAGCTTTCTTT
TRBV11-3	-	-	TRBJ2-1	CASRRGAGEQFF	TGTGCCAGCCGCCGGGGGGCCGGTGAGCAGTTCTTC
TRBV4-3	-	-	TRBJ2-7	CASSQEGNRGGRFYEQYF	TGCGCCAGCAGCCAAGAGGGGAACAGGGGAGGGCGATTCTACGAGCAGTACTTC
TRBV6-6	-	-	TRBJ1-1	CASSRGRNEAFF	TGTGCCAGCAGCCGCGGCAGGAATGAAGCTTTCTTT
TRBV7-9	-	TRBD1	TRBJ2-3	CASSLVGTGTQYF	TGTGCCAGCAGCTTAGTTGGGACAGGGACGCAGTATTTT
TRBV18	-	TRBD1	TRBJ1-2	CASSPRDRGDYGYTF	TGTGCCAGCTCACCACGGGACAGGGGGGACTATGGCTACACCTTC
TRBV5-1	-	-	TRBJ1-1	CASQGYTEAFF	TGCGCCAGCCAGGGGTACACTGAAGCTTTCTTT
TRBV2	-	-	TRBJ2-5	CASTERPGGLGETQYF	TGTGCCAGCACCGAGAGGCCGGGGGGCCTCGGGGAGACCCAGTACTTC
TRBV4-1	-	-	TRBJ1-2	CASSQDNQGKYGYTF	TGCGCCAGCAGCCAAGATAACCAGGGAAAGTATGGCTACACCTTC
TRBV14	-	-	TRBJ1-1	CASSQDPSACAFF	TGTGCCAGCAGCCAAGATCCATCGGCGTGCGCTTTCTTT
TRBV29-1	few	TRBD2	TRBJ2-1	CSVEVAGFNEQFF	TGCAGCGTTGAGGTAGCGGGGTTTAATGAGCAGTTCTTC
TRBV6-4	-	-	TRBJ1-5	CASTKRAFADQPQHF	TGTGCCAGCACCAAACGGGCCTTCGCAGATCAGCCCCAGCATTTT
TRBV12-2	-	-	TRBJ1-5	CASRLARTGGNNQPQHF	TGTGCAAGTCGCTTAGCCCGGACAGGGGGTAACAATCAGCCCCAGCATTTT
TRBV7-2	-	TRBD1	TRBJ2-5	CASSLVGGTGGGGTQYF	TGTGCCAGCAGCTTAGTTGGTGGGACAGGGGGGGGAGGGACCCAGTACTTC